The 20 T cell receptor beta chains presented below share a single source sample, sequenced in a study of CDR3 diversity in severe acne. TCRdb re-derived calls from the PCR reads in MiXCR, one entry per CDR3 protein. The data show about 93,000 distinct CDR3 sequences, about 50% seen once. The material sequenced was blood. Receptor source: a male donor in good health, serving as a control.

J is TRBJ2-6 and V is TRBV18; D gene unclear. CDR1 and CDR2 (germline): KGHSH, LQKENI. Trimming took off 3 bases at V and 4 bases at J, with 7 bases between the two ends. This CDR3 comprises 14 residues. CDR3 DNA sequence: TGTGCCAGCTCACCGGACGAGGGGGCCAACGTCCTGACTTTC. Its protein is CASSPDEGANVLTF.

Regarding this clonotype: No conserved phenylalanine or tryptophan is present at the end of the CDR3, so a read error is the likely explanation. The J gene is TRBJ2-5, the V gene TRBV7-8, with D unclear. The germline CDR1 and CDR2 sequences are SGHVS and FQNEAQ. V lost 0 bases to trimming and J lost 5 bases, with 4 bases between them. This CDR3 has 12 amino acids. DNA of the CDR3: TGTGCCAGCAGCTTAGCGAGCGAGACCCAGTACCTC. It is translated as CASSLASETQYL.

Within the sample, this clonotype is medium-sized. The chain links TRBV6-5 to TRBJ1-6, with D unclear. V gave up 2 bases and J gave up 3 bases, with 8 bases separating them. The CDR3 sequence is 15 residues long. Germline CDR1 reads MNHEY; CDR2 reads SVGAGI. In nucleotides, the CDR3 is TGTGCCAGCAGTTACAGCCAATTCTATAATTCACCCCTCCACTTT. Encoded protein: CASSYSQFYNSPLHF.

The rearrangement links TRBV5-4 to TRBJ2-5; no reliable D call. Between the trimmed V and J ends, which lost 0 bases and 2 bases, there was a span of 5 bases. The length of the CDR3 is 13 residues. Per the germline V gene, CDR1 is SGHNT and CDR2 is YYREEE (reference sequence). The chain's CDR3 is CASSLVGQETQYF. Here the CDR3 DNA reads TGTGCCAGCAGCTTGGTAGGTCAAGAGACCCAGTACTTC. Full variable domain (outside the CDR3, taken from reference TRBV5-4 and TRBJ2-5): ETGVTQSPTHLIKTRGQQVTLRCSSQSGHNTVSWYQQALGQGPQFIFQYYREEENGRGNFPPRFSGLQFPNYSSELNVNALELDDSALYLCASSLVGQETQYFGPGTRLLVL.

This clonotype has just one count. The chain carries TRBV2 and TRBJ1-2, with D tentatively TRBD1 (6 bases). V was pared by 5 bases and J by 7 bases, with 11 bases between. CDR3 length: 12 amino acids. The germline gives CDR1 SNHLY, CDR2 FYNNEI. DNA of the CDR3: TGTGCCAGCAGTTCCCCCAGGGGTGGCTACACCTTC. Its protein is CASSSPRGGYTF.

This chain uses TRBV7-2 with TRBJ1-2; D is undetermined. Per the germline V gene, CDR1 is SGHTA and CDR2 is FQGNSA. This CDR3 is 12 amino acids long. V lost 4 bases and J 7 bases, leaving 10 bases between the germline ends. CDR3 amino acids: CASSSRGSGYTF. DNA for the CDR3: TGTGCCAGCAGCTCCAGAGGCAGTGGCTACACCTTC.

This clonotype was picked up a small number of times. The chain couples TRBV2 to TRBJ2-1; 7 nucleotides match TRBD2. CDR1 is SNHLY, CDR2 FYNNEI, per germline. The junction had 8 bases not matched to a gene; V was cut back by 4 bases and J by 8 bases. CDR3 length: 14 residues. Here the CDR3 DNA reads TGTGCCAGCAGTGGAGAGGTGGGAGGGGATGAGCAGTTCTTC. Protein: CASSGEVGGDEQFF.

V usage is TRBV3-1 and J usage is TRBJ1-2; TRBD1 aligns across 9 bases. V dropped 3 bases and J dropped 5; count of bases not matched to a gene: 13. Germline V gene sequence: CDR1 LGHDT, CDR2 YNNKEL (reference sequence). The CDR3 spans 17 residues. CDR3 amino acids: CASSQDPSTGTGYGYTF. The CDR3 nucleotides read TGTGCCAGCAGCCAGGACCCCTCCACCGGGACAGGGTATGGCTACACCTTC. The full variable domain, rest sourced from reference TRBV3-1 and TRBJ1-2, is DTAVSQTPKYLVTQMGNDKSIKCEQNLGHDTMYWYKQDSKKFLKIMFSYNNKELIINETVPNRFSPKSPDKAHLNLHINSLELGDSAVYFCASSQDPSTGTGYGYTFGSGTRLTVV.

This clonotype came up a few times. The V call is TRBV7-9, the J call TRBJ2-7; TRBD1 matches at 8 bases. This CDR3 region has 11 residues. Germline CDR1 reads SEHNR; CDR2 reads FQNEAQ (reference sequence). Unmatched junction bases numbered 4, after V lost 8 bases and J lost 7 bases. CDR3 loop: CASQGAEEQYF. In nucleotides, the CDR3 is TGTGCCAGCCAGGGGGCAGAAGAGCAGTACTTC.

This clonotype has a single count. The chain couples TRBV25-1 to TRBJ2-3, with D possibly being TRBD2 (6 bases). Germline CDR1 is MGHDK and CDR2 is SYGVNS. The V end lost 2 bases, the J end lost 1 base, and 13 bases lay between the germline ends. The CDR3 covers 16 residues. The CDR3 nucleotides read TGTGCCAGCAGTGAAGGAGGGCCCCGGGGCACAGATACGCAGTATTTT. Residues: CASSEGGPRGTDTQYF.

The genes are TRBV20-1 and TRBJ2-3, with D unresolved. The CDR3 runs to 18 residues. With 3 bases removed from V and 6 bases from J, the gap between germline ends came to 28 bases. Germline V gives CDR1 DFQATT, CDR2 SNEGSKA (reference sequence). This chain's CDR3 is CSASPIGHSGVFLDTQYF. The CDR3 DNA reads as TGCAGTGCTAGTCCGATCGGGCACTCTGGCGTTTTTTTGGATACGCAGTATTTT.

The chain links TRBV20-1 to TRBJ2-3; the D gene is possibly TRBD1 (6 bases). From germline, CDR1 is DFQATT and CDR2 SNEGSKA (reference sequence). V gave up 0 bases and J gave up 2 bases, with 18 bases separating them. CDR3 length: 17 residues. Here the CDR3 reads CSARDLAERGSTDTQYF. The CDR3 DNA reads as TGCAGTGCTAGAGATCTCGCGGAAAGGGGGTCCACAGATACGCAGTATTTT.

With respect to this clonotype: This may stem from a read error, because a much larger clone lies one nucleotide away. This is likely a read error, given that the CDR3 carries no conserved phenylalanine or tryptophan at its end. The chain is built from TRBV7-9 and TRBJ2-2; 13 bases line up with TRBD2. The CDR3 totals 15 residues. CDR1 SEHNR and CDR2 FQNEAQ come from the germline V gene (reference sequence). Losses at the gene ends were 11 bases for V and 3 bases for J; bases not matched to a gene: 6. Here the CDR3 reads CAVLGLAGYTGELFS. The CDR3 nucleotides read TGTGCCGTACTGGGACTAGCGGGATACACCGGGGAGCTGTTTTCT.

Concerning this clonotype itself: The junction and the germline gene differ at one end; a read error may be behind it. CDR3: CASSQDTGLGTNTEAFF. The CDR3 DNA sequence: TGCGCCAGCAGCCAAGATACAGGGCTGGGGACGAACACTGAAGCTTTCTTT. The V and J genes are TRBV7-2 and TRBJ1-1, with a tentative D call TRBD1 (6 bases). The CDR3 spans 17 residues. Germline values: CDR1 SGHTA, CDR2 FQGNSA.

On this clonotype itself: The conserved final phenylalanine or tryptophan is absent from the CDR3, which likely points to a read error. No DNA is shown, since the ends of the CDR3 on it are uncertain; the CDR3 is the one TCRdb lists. CDR3 protein: CASSCVATPSVR. V gene TRBV7-6 combines with J gene TRBJ2-3. From germline, CDR1 is SGHVS and CDR2 FNYEAQ. The CDR3 is made up of 12 amino acids, end residues included.

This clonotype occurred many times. The DNA for the CDR3 is TGTGCCAGCAGTTACGGAGGCTCTGGGGCCAACGTCCTGACTTTC. Its translation: CASSYGGSGANVLTF. The chain uses TRBV6-2 or TRBV6-3 and TRBJ2-6, with D possibly being TRBD2 (5 bases). The CDR3 is 15 residues long. Trimming took 2 bases from V and 0 from J, leaving 5 bases between them. CDR1 MNHEY and CDR2 SVGEGT come from the germline V gene.

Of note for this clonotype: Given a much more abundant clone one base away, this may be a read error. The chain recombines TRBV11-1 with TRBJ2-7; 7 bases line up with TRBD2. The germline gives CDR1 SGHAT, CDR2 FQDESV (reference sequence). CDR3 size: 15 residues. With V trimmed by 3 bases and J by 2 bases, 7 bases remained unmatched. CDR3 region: CASSFERGPPYEQYF. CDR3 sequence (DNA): TGTGCCAGCAGCTTTGAGCGGGGCCCTCCCTACGAGCAGTACTTC.

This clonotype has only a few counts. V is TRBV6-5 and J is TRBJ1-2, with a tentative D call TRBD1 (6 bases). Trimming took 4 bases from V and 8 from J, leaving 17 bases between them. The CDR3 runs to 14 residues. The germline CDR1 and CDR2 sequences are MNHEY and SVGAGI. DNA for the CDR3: TGTGCCAGCAGTTCCACCCTAACAGGGAGCGGCTACACCTTC. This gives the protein CASSSTLTGSGYTF.

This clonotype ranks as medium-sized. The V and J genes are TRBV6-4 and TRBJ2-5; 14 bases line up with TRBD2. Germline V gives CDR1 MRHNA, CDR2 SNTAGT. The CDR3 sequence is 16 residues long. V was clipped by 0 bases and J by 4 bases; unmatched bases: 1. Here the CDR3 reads CASSDSTSGGAETQYF. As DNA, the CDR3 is TGTGCCAGCAGTGACTCGACTAGCGGGGGGGCAGAGACCCAGTACTTC.

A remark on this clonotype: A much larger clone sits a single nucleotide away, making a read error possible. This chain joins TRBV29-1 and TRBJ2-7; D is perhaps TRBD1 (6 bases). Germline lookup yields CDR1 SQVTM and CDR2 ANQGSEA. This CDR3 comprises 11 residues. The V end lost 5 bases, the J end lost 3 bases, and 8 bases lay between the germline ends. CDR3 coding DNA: TGCAGCGTTCAGGGGAACTACGAGCAGTACTTC. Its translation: CSVQGNYEQYF.